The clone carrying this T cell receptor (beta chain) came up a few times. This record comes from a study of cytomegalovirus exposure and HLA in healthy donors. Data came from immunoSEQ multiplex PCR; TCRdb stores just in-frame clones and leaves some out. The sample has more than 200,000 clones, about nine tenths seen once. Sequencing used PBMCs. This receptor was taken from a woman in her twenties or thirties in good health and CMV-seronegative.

In DNA form, the CDR3 reads TGTGCCAGCAGCTTAGAGGGTCTGGGACAGCCCCAGCATTTT. Translating it yields CASSLEGLGQPQHF. This chain joins TRBV7-8 and TRBJ1-5, with D uncertain. Germline lookup yields CDR1 SGHVS and CDR2 FQNEAQ. Trimming left V 1 base short and J 7 bases short, with 11 bases between. This CDR3 is built from 14 residues.